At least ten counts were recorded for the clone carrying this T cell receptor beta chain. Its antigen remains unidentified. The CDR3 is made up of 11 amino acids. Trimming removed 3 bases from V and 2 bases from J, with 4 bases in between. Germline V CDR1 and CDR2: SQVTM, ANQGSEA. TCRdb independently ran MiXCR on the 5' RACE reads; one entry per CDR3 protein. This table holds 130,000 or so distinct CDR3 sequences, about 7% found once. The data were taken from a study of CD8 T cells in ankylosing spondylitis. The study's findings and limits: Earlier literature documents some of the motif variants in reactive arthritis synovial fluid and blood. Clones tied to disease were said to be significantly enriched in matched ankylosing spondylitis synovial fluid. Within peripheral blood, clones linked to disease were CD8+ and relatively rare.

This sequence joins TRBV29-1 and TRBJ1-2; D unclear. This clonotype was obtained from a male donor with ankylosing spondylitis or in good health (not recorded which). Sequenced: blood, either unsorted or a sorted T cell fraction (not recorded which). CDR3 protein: CSVDPNYGYTF. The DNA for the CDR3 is TGCAGCGTTGACCCCAACTATGGCTACACCTTC.